The sequence of this T cell receptor (beta chain) was determined in a study of blood T cell repertoires in COVID-19. The wider study: T cells, B-cell-depleted T cells, or PBMCs provided the cDNA or gDNA that served as material.

In the original workflow: How many nucleated cells were present was estimated from reference gene primer amplification. Data came from immunoSEQ multiplex PCR; TCRdb stores just in-frame clones and leaves some out. The DNA was the basis for D and trimming; V, J and clone size are from that table. The data show some 330,000 clones, with approximately 87% seen just once and under 4.5% held by the top ten. Germline values: CDR1 SGHTA, CDR2 FQGTGA. After removal of 2 bases from V and 5 bases from J, the junction contained 6 bases not matched to a gene. This CDR3 is built from 16 residues. This TCR was recovered from a woman aged 45-65 years with active or convalescent COVID-19. Sequenced sample: peripheral blood. The rearrangement links TRBV7-3 to TRBJ2-5; 12 nucleotides align to TRBD1. The CDR3 loop reads CASSLLGTGGLETQYF. As DNA, the CDR3 is TGTGCCAGCAGCTTATTGGGGACAGGGGGCCTGGAGACCCAGTACTTC.